This TCR beta chain was identified in a study of OX40 agonist ivuxolimab in advanced cancers. V lost 4 bases to trimming and J lost 0 bases, with 14 bases between them. The CDR3 has 16 residues. CDR1 and CDR2 from the germline V gene are SGDLS and YYNGEE. Clones were sequenced by immunoSEQ multiplex PCR, and TCRdb holds only the in-frame ones, with some missing. Among 55,000 to 75,000 clones listed, over 80% were seen once. The origin of this receptor is an adult with an advanced solid tumor such as melanoma, head and neck, liver or kidney cancer. J is TRBJ1-3 and V is TRBV9, with D hard to call. This sample comprised CD4+ or CD8+ T cells sorted from blood, obtained in a trial of the OX40 agonist ivuxolimab. Here the CDR3 DNA reads TGTGCCAGCAGCCCGGGGAGGGCCCCCTCTGGAAACACCATATATTTT. Protein: CASSPGRAPSGNTIYF.